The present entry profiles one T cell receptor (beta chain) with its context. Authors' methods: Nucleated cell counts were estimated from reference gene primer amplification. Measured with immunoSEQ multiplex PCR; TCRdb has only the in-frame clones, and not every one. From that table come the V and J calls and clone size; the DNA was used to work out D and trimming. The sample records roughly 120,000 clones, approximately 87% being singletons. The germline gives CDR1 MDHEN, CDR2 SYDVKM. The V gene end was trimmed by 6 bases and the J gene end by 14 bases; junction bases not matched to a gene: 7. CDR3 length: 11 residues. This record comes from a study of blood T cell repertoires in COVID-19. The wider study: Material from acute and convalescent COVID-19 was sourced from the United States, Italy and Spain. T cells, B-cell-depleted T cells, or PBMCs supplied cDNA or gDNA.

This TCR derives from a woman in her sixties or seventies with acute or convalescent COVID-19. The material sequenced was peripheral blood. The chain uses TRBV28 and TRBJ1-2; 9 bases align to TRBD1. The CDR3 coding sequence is TGTGCCAGCAGGCCCACAGGGGGCCTGACCTTC. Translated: CASRPTGGLTF.